This record concerns one TCR beta chain sequence. The antigen is unknown. This record belongs to a study of cytomegalovirus exposure and HLA in healthy donors. On the study more broadly: A later analysis reported the 90 to 150 validation repertoires used the same platform as the 666 first-cohort repertoires. Study observations and caveats: Cytomegalovirus association was listed for around 170 TCR beta chains.

Only in-frame clones appear in the TCRdb table, and some are missing; sequencing was by immunoSEQ multiplex PCR. The data hold around 240,000 clones, with about 90% observed a single time. The CDR3 length is 16 residues. Per the germline V gene, CDR1 is SGHNT and CDR2 is YYREEE (reference sequence). V gave up 1 base and J gave up 6 bases; unmatched junction bases: 6. The chain joins TRBV5-4 to TRBJ2-2, with 10 bases that match TRBD2. Input material: PBMCs. The clonotype comes from a woman aged 18 to 35 in good health and CMV-seronegative. CDR3 amino acids: CASSLLAGGHSGELFF. The CDR3 nucleotides read TGTGCCAGCAGCTTGTTAGCGGGGGGCCATTCCGGGGAGCTGTTTTTT.